This T cell receptor beta chain emerged from a study of T cells in Graves' hyperthyroidism and ophthalmopathy. General study points: A model built on 13 V-J features separated ophthalmopathy from stable hyperthyroidism.

It was RNA transcripts that yielded the amplified TCR beta CDR3 regions. The HTBI primer set served for first-round RT-PCR of the TCR CDR3. TCRdb independently ran MiXCR on the multiplex PCR reads; one entry per CDR3 protein. There are fewer than 650,000 distinct CDR3 sequences in the sample; approximately 15% occur only once, and about 6.6% lies in the top ten. This clonotype was detected ten times or more. Its specificity is unknown. 10 ml of fresh peripheral blood supplied the PBMCs. Germline CDR1 reads MNHEY; CDR2 reads SVGAGI. Trimming shortened V by 3 bases and J by 0 bases, and 10 bases separated the two germline ends. This CDR3 has 15 residues.

Sequencing was done on a sample of blood. The chain uses TRBV6-5 and TRBJ2-3; tentatively, D is TRBD1 or TRBD2 (5 bases each). This TCR was sampled from a woman aged 18 to 35 with Graves' ophthalmopathy. For the CDR3, the DNA is TGTGCCAGCAGTTATGGAGAGGGGAGCACAGATACGCAGTATTTT. Protein sequence: CASSYGEGSTDTQYF.